Below, one T cell receptor beta chain is given with its context. The CDR3 totals 20 residues. This record belongs to a study of cytomegalovirus exposure and HLA in healthy donors. Study context: In a previous analysis, around 120 million unique TCR beta sequences were found from 170 million or so T cells. Caucasian-associated ancestry cluster membership applied to around 80% of over 350 genotyped donors.

With 60 Vbeta and 13 Jbeta primers, the PCR was carried out. TCRdb's table, derived via immunoSEQ multiplex PCR, lists solely in-frame clones and lacks some. The repertoire holds around 99,000 clones, with 60% to 80% as singletons. The sample taken for sequencing was PBMCs. The TCR sequence derives from a young woman in good health and CMV-seronegative. The chain employs TRBV21-1 and TRBJ2-7; TRBD2, the table's D call, was not compared with the DNA. TRBV21-1 is designated a pseudogene. This CDR3 is CASSKEPGNPSGRDAYEQYF. CDR3 in DNA: TGTGCCAGCAGCAAAGAACCGGGCAACCCGAGCGGGAGAGATGCCTACGAGCAGTACTTC.